The T cell receptor beta chain under discussion was sequenced for a study of tumor and adjacent non-tumor tissue in lung cancer (dated by TCRdb to between 2017 and 2018). For context, the study as a whole: The cohort included roughly 11 adenocarcinoma, 2 squamous cell carcinoma and 1 small cell lung cancer patients. Ages among the roughly 15 patients ranged from about 30 to 85 years, there were roughly 10 men and 5 women, and disease was at TNM stage I to III. Sequencing produced about 130 million productive TCRbeta reads in total, an average of about 4.2 million reads per sample. Bulk TCRbeta repertoires were compared between lung tumor tissue and matched distant non-tumor lung tissue obtained from more than 12 lung cancer patients. TCRbeta CDR3 sequencing was performed on thirty paired specimens, with one tumor sample and one normal lung sample collected per patient.

The CDR3 runs 16 residues from the cysteine to the phenylalanine. The read is trimmed to its CDR3 DNA, 48 bases read in frame from base 1. According to the germline V gene, CDR1 reads SGHNT and CDR2 reads YENEEA. RNA was extracted from bulk unsorted tissue and checked for quality with a NanoDrop ND-1000 and an Agilent 2100. All donors had newly diagnosed lung cancer, had not received prior chemotherapy, and were admitted for thoracic surgery in China between August and November 2014. The study excluded patients who had received radiotherapy or chemotherapy before or who had another cancer at the same time. Surgical tissue pieces of about 1-2.3 cm3 were preserved in RNAlater solution and were kept at -80 degrees C until use. Preparation of the library involved multiplex PCR. Sequencing took place on an Illumina HiSeq 2500. TCRbeta libraries were built by three rounds of nested PCR using primers (Table S4), following protocols modified from ARM-PCR. Before sequencing, PCR products in the 200-500 bp range were cut out of the gel and cleaned up using the QIAquick gel extraction kit. The authors' pipeline ran thus. Reads were cleaned using Trimmomatic, were merged into complete CDR3 sequences using FLASH, and were assigned to V(D)J germline segments using MiTCR. VDJtools was used to compute clonal diversity as the inverse Simpson's index. In-frame sequences without a premature stop codon were defined as productive reads. TCRdb trimmed the raw reads at Q25, called clones with MiXCR and kept productive beta chains. Each CDR3 protein appears once, grouped with its most common genes and DNA. TCRdb, not the original authors, processed these V and J calls. This sample holds around 210,000 distinct CDR3 sequences; around 71% were observed only once. Jointly, the top ten make up approximately 25% of the sample.

General conclusions and limits of the study: Because peripheral blood was not sequenced, blood TCRbeta repertoires in the lung cancer patients of the study were not examined. The top 100 clones made up a significantly larger cumulative share of the repertoire in normal lung than in tumor tissue. The sequencing platform is not named in the methods, and unique molecular identifiers are not mentioned. Only 15 patients were included in the cohort, and the need for larger samples and more detailed clinical data was noted by the authors. Significantly higher TCR diversity (inverse Simpson) was observed in tumor tissue than in normal lung tissue (approximately 440 vs 150, P = 0.0075, Mann-Whitney U test). Younger patients had significantly higher TCR diversity, and higher tumor TCR diversity was associated with shorter overall and disease-free survival.

Worth noting for this clonotype: What this receptor recognizes is not known. At one of its ends the junction is not consistent with the germline gene, which may arise from a read error.

The source of this sequence is a man in his sixties with non-small cell lung cancer. Sequenced sample: lung tumor tissue. This chain is built from TRBV11-3 and TRBJ2-3; a tentative D match to TRBD1 spans 7 bases. The CDR3 in this case is CASSLLSGGRTGTQYF. The sequenced DNA: TGTGCCAGCAGCTTATTATCAGGGGGGCGAACAGGTACGCAGTATTTT.